The sequence of this T cell receptor beta chain was determined in a study of T-cell reconstitution after alpha-beta-depleted transplantation in children. Unique molecular identifiers were built into the TCRbeta library. One entry per CDR3 protein results from TCRdb running MiXCR on the PCR reads. The table includes 450,000 to 500,000 distinct CDR3 sequences, approximately 12% detected once. V was clipped by 1 base and J by 6 bases; unmatched bases: 6. Looked up from germline, CDR1 is SGHKS and CDR2 is YYEKEE (reference sequence). This CDR3 comprises 14 residues. This clonotype showed up just a few times.

The TCR originated in a human donor who donated a stem cell graft to a child with combined immunodeficiency. Here the sequenced sample was PBMCs from the stem cell graft donor, taken from the stem cell graft. The chain recombines TRBV5-5 with TRBJ2-7, with 8 bases lining up with TRBD2. CDR3 DNA: TGTGCCAGCAGCTTGTCGGGGGCGGGAGGCGAGCAGTACTTC. As protein: CASSLSGAGGEQYF.